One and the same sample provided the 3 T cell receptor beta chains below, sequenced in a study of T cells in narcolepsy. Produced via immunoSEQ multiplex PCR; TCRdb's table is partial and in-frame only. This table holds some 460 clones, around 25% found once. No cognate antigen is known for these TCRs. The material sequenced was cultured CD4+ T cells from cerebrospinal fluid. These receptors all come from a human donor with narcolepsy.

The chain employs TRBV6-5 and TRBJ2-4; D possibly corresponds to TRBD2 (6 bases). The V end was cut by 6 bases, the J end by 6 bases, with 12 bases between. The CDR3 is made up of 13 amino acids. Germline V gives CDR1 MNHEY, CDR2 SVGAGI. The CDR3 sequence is CASRGGPINIQYF. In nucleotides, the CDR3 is TGTGCCAGCAGGGGGGGACCGATAAACATTCAGTACTTC.

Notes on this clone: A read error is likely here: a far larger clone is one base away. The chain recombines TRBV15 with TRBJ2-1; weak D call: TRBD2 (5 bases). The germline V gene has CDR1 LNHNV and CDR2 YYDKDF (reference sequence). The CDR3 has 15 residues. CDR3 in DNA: TGTGCCTCCAGCACACGCACACTAGGGAAGGATGAGCAGTTCTTC. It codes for CASSTRTLGKDEQFF.

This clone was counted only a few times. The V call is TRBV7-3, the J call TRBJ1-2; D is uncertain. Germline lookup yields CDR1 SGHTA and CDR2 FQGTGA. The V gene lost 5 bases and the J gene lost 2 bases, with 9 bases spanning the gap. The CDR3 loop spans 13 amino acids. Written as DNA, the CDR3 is TGTGCCAGCAGCGAATACGTAAACTATGGCTACACCTTC. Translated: CASSEYVNYGYTF.